This T cell receptor beta chain was sequenced in a study of blood T cells in healthy people across ages. Next came a second PCR, run for about 6 to 11 cycles, which used a sample-barcoded 5' primer along with a J-beta primer mix. From the 5' RACE reads, TCRdb called clonotypes with MiXCR, one entry per CDR3 protein. This repertoire shows roughly 1.4 million distinct CDR3 sequences, approximately 59% found once; its top ten account for 5.5% to 8%. Concerning this clonotype itself: No antigen is known for it.

Study-level results: It was the long-lived donors that had more naive CD4+ cells and higher diversity than aged donors. What prevented conclusive comparison of naive and antigen-experienced cells was that PBMCs were unsorted.

This CDR3 region has 15 residues. Trimming removed 0 bases from V and 11 bases from J, with 19 bases in between. Germline lookup yields CDR1 LGHNA and CDR2 YNFKEQ. The genes are TRBV4-2 and TRBJ2-5; D is uncertain. The TCR sequence derives from a man younger than 35 in good health. Sequenced material: blood. This CDR3 is CASSQDPDGSYVQYF. The CDR3 DNA follows: TGTGCCAGCAGCCAAGATCCAGACGGGTCCTACGTGCAGTACTTC.